Listed below are T cell receptor beta chains from one sample, sequenced in a study of PD-1 blockade in mismatch repair-deficient tumors. Repertoires were generated with immunoSEQ multiplex PCR, while TCRdb's copy carries only in-frame clones and drops some. This sample has under 50,000 clones, with around 77% found just once. The sample here was PBMCs, taken before pembrolizumab treatment. The source is an adult with mismatch repair-deficient cancer. Each CDR3 is given with its conserved first and last residue. Fields, in order: CDR3 length, D gene, clone size, J gene, V gene, CDR3 DNA, CDR3 protein. A D gene is named only where the DNA matches it firmly. Not all rows give a size; the values are once, few, many and, for expanded clones, a class.

16 | TRBD1 | once | TRBJ1-2 | TRBV7-6 | TGTGCCAGCGGTCCGACAGGGGCCCCCCTAAACTATGGCTACACCTTC | CASGPTGAPLNYGYTF
17 | TRBD1 | NA | TRBJ2-3 | TRBV5-1 | TGCGCCAGCAGCCTGGACAGGGGATTTACTAGCACAGATACGCAGTATTTT | CASSLDRGFTSTDTQYF
17 | TRBD2 | NA | TRBJ2-3 | TRBV5-1 | TGCGCCAGCAGCTCGGGACTAGCGGGAGGTGGTGCAGATACGCAGTATTTT | CASSSGLAGGGADTQYF
16 | NA | NA | TRBJ2-7 | TRBV11-2 | TGTGCCAGCAGCTTAGCCGGGACAAGGGCCTCCTACGAGCAGTACTTC | CASSLAGTRASYEQYF
15 | NA | NA | TRBJ1-4 | TRBV5-1 | TGCGCCAGCAGCTTGGAGAGTGGAAAGAATGAAAAACTGTTTTTT | CASSLESGKNEKLFF
15 | NA | once | TRBJ1-2 | TRBV5-4 | TGTGCCAGCAGCTTGGGACAGCTTAAAGACTATGGCTACACCTTC | CASSLGQLKDYGYTF
12 | NA | NA | TRBJ2-7 | TRBV28 | TGTGCCAGCAGTTTTTCGGCCTACGAGCAGTACTTC | CASSFSAYEQYF
15 | TRBD2 | NA | TRBJ2-1 | TRBV19 | TGTGCCAGTAGTATCCAACTAGCGGGCCACAATGAGCAGTTCTTC | CASSIQLAGHNEQFF
14 | NA | NA | TRBJ2-2 | TRBV2 | TGTGCCAGCAAAGGAGCCCCTAACACCGGGGAGCTGTTTTTT | CASKGAPNTGELFF
14 | NA | NA | TRBJ2-7 | TRBV27 | TGTGCCAGCAGTTTTTCGGCAGGAGTCAACGAGCAGTACTTC | CASSFSAGVNEQYF
12 | NA | NA | TRBJ2-5 | TRBV15 | TGTGCCACCAGCAGAGATCGGGAGACCCAGTACTTC | CATSRDRETQYF
15 | NA | NA | TRBJ2-1 | TRBV30 | TGTGCCTGGAGAAAAAAGGGACTCCTCTACAATGAGCAGTTCTTC | CAWRKKGLLYNEQFF
15 | NA | NA | TRBJ2-3 | TRBV11-2 | TGTGCCAGCAGCCCGGGGTCGAAATCTACAGATACGCAGTATTTT | CASSPGSKSTDTQYF
13 | NA | NA | TRBJ2-7 | TRBV19 | TGTGCCAGTTCAGCGGTTAGCTCCTACGAGCAGTACTTC | CASSAVSSYEQYF
14 | NA | once | TRBJ1-4 | TRBV19 | TGTGCCAGTAGTATGAAGGCAGGGCGTGAAAAACTGTTTTTT | CASSMKAGREKLFF
18 | TRBD2 | NA | TRBJ2-5 | TRBV13 | TGTGCCAGCAGCCAGGGTATTTTCGAGCTAGCGGGAATAGAGACCCAGTACTTC | CASSQGIFELAGIETQYF
15 | NA | NA | TRBJ2-1 | TRBV7-3 | TGTGCCAGCAGCTTGGGACTCTCTTCGCGGGGTGAGCAGTTCTTC | CASSLGLSSRGEQFF